This T cell receptor beta chain was found in a study of T cell responses to AZD1222 COVID-19 vaccine. Study-level results: Among spike-specific TCRs, nearly half reportedly target unmutated variant regions.

A word on this clone: Its cognate antigen is unknown.

Method: immunoSEQ multiplex PCR; TCRdb's copy keeps in-frame clones and lacks some. The repertoire holds 110,000 or so clones, with about 86% as singletons. CDR3 size: 18 residues. Germline assignment: CDR1 SGHTA and CDR2 FQGTGA. Trimming removed 2 bases from V and 4 bases from J, with 21 bases in between. This chain joins TRBV7-3 and TRBJ2-1; D unclear. The sample consisted of peripheral blood, taken 28 days after the second AZD1222 dose. This clonotype originated in an adult who received the AZD1222 COVID-19 vaccine. For the CDR3, the DNA is TGTGCCAGCAGCTTACTAGGTATCGGCGAGCTCACGTACAATGAGCAGTTCTTC. As protein: CASSLLGIGELTYNEQFF.